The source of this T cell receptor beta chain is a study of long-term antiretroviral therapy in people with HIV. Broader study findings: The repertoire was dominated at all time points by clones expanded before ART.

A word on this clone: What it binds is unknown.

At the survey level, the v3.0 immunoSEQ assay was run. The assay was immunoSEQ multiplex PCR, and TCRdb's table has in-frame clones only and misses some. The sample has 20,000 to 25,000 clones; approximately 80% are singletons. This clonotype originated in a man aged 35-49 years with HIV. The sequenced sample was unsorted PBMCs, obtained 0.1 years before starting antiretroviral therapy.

CDR3 amino acids: CASSATTPSCTGELFF. Written as DNA, the CDR3 is TGTGCCAGCAGCGCCACTACCCCGAGTTGCACCGGGGAGCTGTTTTTT. This chain joins TRBV21-1 and TRBJ2-2; whether TRBD2, the table's D call, matches the DNA was not checked. TRBV21-1 is a recognized pseudogene. The length of the CDR3 is 16 residues.